Listed below are T cell receptor beta chains from one sample, sequenced in a study of post-analysis software for immune sequencing data. TCRdb fed the PCR reads into MiXCR, producing one record per CDR3 protein. The table has approximately 730,000 distinct CDR3 sequences, 25% to 30% seen once. Sequenced input: blood. The source is a girl aged 5-17 years with multiple sclerosis. Each CDR3 is given with its conserved first and last residue. D genes are given only for firm matches. Not all rows give a size; the values are once, few, many and, for expanded clones, a class.

J gene: TRBJ2-1
V gene: TRBV12-3/TRBV12-4
D gene: .
clone size: few
CDR3 DNA: TGTGCCAGCAGTTTATTACCAGGAGGGCAGTTCTTC
CDR3 protein: CASSLLPGGQFF

J gene: TRBJ2-7
V gene: TRBV5-1
D gene: TRBD1
clone size: once
CDR3 DNA: TGCGCCAGCAGCTTGACAGGGGGTTCCAACAACGAGCGGTACTTC
CDR3 protein: CASSLTGGSNNERYF

J gene: TRBJ2-1
V gene: TRBV20-1
D gene: TRBD1
clone size: few
CDR3 DNA: TGCAGTGCTAAGGGACAGCGTCGACCCCACAATGAGCAGTTCTTC
CDR3 protein: CSAKGQRRPHNEQFF

J gene: TRBJ2-1
V gene: TRBV29-1
D gene: .
clone size: few
CDR3 DNA: TGCAGCGTTGAGTTGGGGCTAGCACCCTCCTACAATGAGCAGTTCTTC
CDR3 protein: CSVELGLAPSYNEQFF

J gene: TRBJ1-5
V gene: TRBV10-3
D gene: .
clone size: .
CDR3 DNA: TGTGCCATCAGTCTGGACAGAGGTAATCAGCCCCAGCATTTT
CDR3 protein: CAISLDRGNQPQHF

J gene: TRBJ1-4
V gene: TRBV20-1
D gene: .
clone size: few
CDR3 DNA: TGCAGTGCTAGACGTATCAGAGAAAAACTGTTTTTT
CDR3 protein: CSARRIREKLFF

J gene: TRBJ2-1
V gene: TRBV2
D gene: TRBD2
clone size: .
CDR3 DNA: TGTGCCAGCAGTGAATTTGGGACTAGCGGGGCCAGGTTCTTC
CDR3 protein: CASSEFGTSGARFF

J gene: TRBJ1-5
V gene: TRBV20-1
D gene: .
clone size: .
CDR3 DNA: TGCAGTGCTAGAGCCTGGGTCGTCACCCCCAATCAGCCCCAGCATTTT
CDR3 protein: CSARAWVVTPNQPQHF

J gene: TRBJ2-4
V gene: TRBV5-1
D gene: .
clone size: few
CDR3 DNA: TGCGCCAGCAGCCTCCGGAGGGGGGACATTCAGTACTTC
CDR3 protein: CASSLRRGDIQYF

J gene: TRBJ2-3
V gene: TRBV12-3/TRBV12-4
D gene: .
clone size: .
CDR3 DNA: TGTGCCAGCAACATACTAGGAGATACGCAGTATTTT
CDR3 protein: CASNILGDTQYF

J gene: TRBJ2-1
V gene: TRBV20-1
D gene: .
clone size: few
CDR3 DNA: TGCAGTGCTAGGGATCCGTTGGCGGGGGACACCAATGAGCAGTTCTTC
CDR3 protein: CSARDPLAGDTNEQFF

J gene: TRBJ1-2
V gene: TRBV29-1
D gene: TRBD1
clone size: .
CDR3 DNA: TGCAGCGTTGATGGACAGGGGGCCAGTGGCTACACCTTC
CDR3 protein: CSVDGQGASGYTF

J gene: TRBJ2-3
V gene: TRBV2
D gene: .
clone size: few
CDR3 DNA: TGTGCCAGCAGTTCCGCAGACTCAGGCCTACGCACAGATACGCAGTATTTT
CDR3 protein: CASSSADSGLRTDTQYF

J gene: TRBJ2-4
V gene: TRBV7-2
D gene: .
clone size: few
CDR3 DNA: TGTGCCAGCAGCCTGGGGAGGGGGATTCTAGCCAAAAACATTCAGTACTTC
CDR3 protein: CASSLGRGILAKNIQYF

J gene: TRBJ2-7
V gene: TRBV7-2
D gene: .
clone size: many
CDR3 DNA: TGTGCCAGCAGTCGTAGCTACGAGCAGTACTTC
CDR3 protein: CASSRSYEQYF

J gene: TRBJ2-7
V gene: TRBV4-3
D gene: .
clone size: .
CDR3 DNA: TGCACCAGCAGCCAAGGGCCAGGGGAGGGTTACGAGCAGTACTTC
CDR3 protein: CTSSQGPGEGYEQYF

J gene: TRBJ2-2
V gene: TRBV6-5
D gene: .
clone size: .
CDR3 DNA: TGTGCCAGCAGTTATGCAACGGGGCTCGGCGGGGGGGAGCTGTTTTTT
CDR3 protein: CASSYATGLGGGELFF

J gene: TRBJ2-5
V gene: TRBV29-1
D gene: .
clone size: many
CDR3 DNA: TGCAGCGTTGAAGATCGGGCAGGGTGGGAAGAGACCCAGTACTTC
CDR3 protein: CSVEDRAGWEETQYF

J gene: TRBJ1-1
V gene: TRBV10-3
D gene: .
clone size: .
CDR3 DNA: TGTGCCATCAGTGGGCCGGGGGTCGGCACTGAAGCTTTCTTT
CDR3 protein: CAISGPGVGTEAFF

J gene: TRBJ2-6
V gene: TRBV5-5
D gene: TRBD1
clone size: .
CDR3 DNA: TGTGCCAGCAGCGCCGGACAGGGGGTCTTCGGGGCCAACGTCCTGACTTTC
CDR3 protein: CASSAGQGVFGANVLTF

J gene: TRBJ2-1
V gene: TRBV27
D gene: .
clone size: .
CDR3 DNA: TGTGCCAGCGTAGACCGGGACGATGAGCAGTTCTTC
CDR3 protein: CASVDRDDEQFF

J gene: TRBJ2-7
V gene: TRBV6-6
D gene: TRBD1
clone size: .
CDR3 DNA: TGTGCCAGCAGAAAACAGGGGACCGAGCAGTACTTC
CDR3 protein: CASRKQGTEQYF

J gene: TRBJ2-1
V gene: TRBV2
D gene: .
clone size: .
CDR3 DNA: TGTGCCAGCAGGTACGGGGACTGCAATGAGCAGTTCTTC
CDR3 protein: CASRYGDCNEQFF

J gene: TRBJ2-7
V gene: TRBV9
D gene: .
clone size: .
CDR3 DNA: TGTGCCAGCAGTGGGGACCGCTCCTACGAGCAGTACTTC
CDR3 protein: CASSGDRSYEQYF

J gene: TRBJ2-7
V gene: TRBV20-1
D gene: .
clone size: .
CDR3 DNA: TGCAGTCCTATTGCTGGGGGAGGAAACCCCTACAATGAGCAGTACTTC
CDR3 protein: CSPIAGGGNPYNEQYF

J gene: TRBJ2-1
V gene: TRBV7-2
D gene: .
clone size: few
CDR3 DNA: TGTGCCAGCAGCCCCACGGACTTAATACAGTTCTTC
CDR3 protein: CASSPTDLIQFF

J gene: TRBJ1-2
V gene: TRBV7-9
D gene: .
clone size: .
CDR3 DNA: TGTGCCAGCAGCTCCCGGACGGACTGCTATGGCTACACCTTC
CDR3 protein: CASSSRTDCYGYTF

J gene: TRBJ2-1
V gene: TRBV29-1
D gene: TRBD2
clone size: many
CDR3 DNA: TGCGCGGGGGATGTGGTAGGGAATGAGCAGTTCTTC
CDR3 protein: CAGDVVGNEQFF

J gene: TRBJ2-5
V gene: TRBV7-8
D gene: .
clone size: .
CDR3 DNA: TGTGCCAGCAGCTCCCAAACCGGACAGCAAAGGACCCAGTACTTC
CDR3 protein: CASSSQTGQQRTQYF

J gene: TRBJ2-1
V gene: TRBV7-2
D gene: TRBD1
clone size: .
CDR3 DNA: TGTGCCACCCGGACAGGGTCCTTAGGCAATGAGCAGTTCTTC
CDR3 protein: CATRTGSLGNEQFF

J gene: TRBJ2-4
V gene: TRBV6-2/TRBV6-3
D gene: TRBD2
clone size: .
CDR3 DNA: TGTGCCAGCAGCCGACTAGCGGGAGGCGGTGAGGCCAAAAACATTCAGTACTTC
CDR3 protein: CASSRLAGGGEAKNIQYF

J gene: TRBJ2-5
V gene: TRBV11-2
D gene: .
clone size: .
CDR3 DNA: TGTGCCAGCAGCTTAGTTCTTCGAGAAGAAAGGACGGGGGAGACCCAGTACTTC
CDR3 protein: CASSLVLREERTGETQYF

J gene: TRBJ2-3
V gene: TRBV15
D gene: TRBD2
clone size: .
CDR3 DNA: TGTGCCGCCAGCAGAGTCACCGGGAGGGTCACAGATACGCAGTATTTT
CDR3 protein: CAASRVTGRVTDTQYF

J gene: TRBJ2-7
V gene: TRBV10-3
D gene: TRBD2
clone size: few
CDR3 DNA: TGTGCCATCAGTGAGTCTGGGGGGGGGTACGAGCAGTACTTC
CDR3 protein: CAISESGGGYEQYF

J gene: TRBJ2-3
V gene: TRBV27
D gene: .
clone size: few
CDR3 DNA: TGTGCCAGCAGGCTTTCAGAGGATACGCAGTATTTT
CDR3 protein: CASRLSEDTQYF

J gene: TRBJ2-3
V gene: TRBV29-1
D gene: TRBD1
clone size: many
CDR3 DNA: TGCAGCGGGAAGGACAGGGCGACGGCAGATACGCAGTATTTT
CDR3 protein: CSGKDRATADTQYF

J gene: TRBJ2-7
V gene: TRBV12-3/TRBV12-4
D gene: TRBD1
clone size: few
CDR3 DNA: TGTGCCAGCAGACCTCGGACAGGCTCCTACGAGCAGTACTTC
CDR3 protein: CASRPRTGSYEQYF

J gene: TRBJ1-2
V gene: TRBV12-3/TRBV12-4
D gene: .
clone size: .
CDR3 DNA: TGTGCCAGCAGTTCCTCTAGCGGATTCTATGGCTACACCTTC
CDR3 protein: CASSSSSGFYGYTF

J gene: TRBJ1-2
V gene: TRBV6-1
D gene: .
clone size: few
CDR3 DNA: TGTGCCAGCAGTGAAACTAGGACATCGGAAACTCCGAACACCTTC
CDR3 protein: CASSETRTSETPNTF

J gene: TRBJ1-4
V gene: TRBV21-1
D gene: .
clone size: few
CDR3 DNA: TGTGCCAGCAGTCAGGCAGGGGTTAATGAAAAACTGTTTTTT
CDR3 protein: CASSQAGVNEKLFF

J gene: TRBJ2-7
V gene: TRBV12-3/TRBV12-4
D gene: TRBD1
clone size: .
CDR3 DNA: TGTGCCAGCAGTTTACGGGGACAGAGGTACAATGAGCAGTACTTC
CDR3 protein: CASSLRGQRYNEQYF

J gene: TRBJ2-7
V gene: TRBV28
D gene: .
clone size: many
CDR3 DNA: TGTGCCAGCAGTCCGCGGGGCAGGGGCTCCTACGAGCAGTACTTC
CDR3 protein: CASSPRGRGSYEQYF

J gene: TRBJ2-1
V gene: TRBV4-3
D gene: .
clone size: .
CDR3 DNA: TGCGCCAGCAGCCAAACAAGGGGGAGGGATGAGCAGTTCTTC
CDR3 protein: CASSQTRGRDEQFF

J gene: TRBJ1-4
V gene: TRBV6-2/TRBV6-3
D gene: TRBD1
clone size: few
CDR3 DNA: TGTGCCAGCAGTTCAGGGGGCGCCGGGACTAATGAAAAACTGTTTTTT
CDR3 protein: CASSSGGAGTNEKLFF

J gene: TRBJ2-6
V gene: TRBV6-5
D gene: .
clone size: few
CDR3 DNA: TGTGTCAGCAGTGTCCCAGGCCCTGGGGCCAACGTCCTGACTTTC
CDR3 protein: CVSSVPGPGANVLTF

J gene: TRBJ2-1
V gene: TRBV24-1
D gene: TRBD2
clone size: .
CDR3 DNA: TGTGCCACCAGTGATTCGGCTAGCGGGGCAACCGCCCCCCATGAGCAGTTCTTC
CDR3 protein: CATSDSASGATAPHEQFF

J gene: TRBJ1-1
V gene: TRBV6-1
D gene: .
clone size: .
CDR3 DNA: TGTGCCAGCACCCTCATGGGGAACACTGAAGCTTTCTTT
CDR3 protein: CASTLMGNTEAFF

J gene: TRBJ2-3
V gene: TRBV20-1
D gene: TRBD2
clone size: .
CDR3 DNA: TGCAGTGCTAAAGCGGGAGCCATTTCAGATACGCAGTATTTT
CDR3 protein: CSAKAGAISDTQYF

J gene: TRBJ2-1
V gene: TRBV27
D gene: .
clone size: few
CDR3 DNA: TGTGCCAGCAGCCCCCCCGCGAACTATCCTGAGCAGTTCTTC
CDR3 protein: CASSPPANYPEQFF

J gene: TRBJ2-7
V gene: TRBV3-1
D gene: TRBD1
clone size: .
CDR3 DNA: TGTGCCAGCAGCCATCCGGCAGGGGGCGCCTACAATGAGCAGTACTTC
CDR3 protein: CASSHPAGGAYNEQYF

J gene: TRBJ1-2
V gene: TRBV10-3
D gene: .
clone size: many
CDR3 DNA: TGTGCCATCAGTTCAGACCCTAACTATGGCTACACCTTC
CDR3 protein: CAISSDPNYGYTF

J gene: TRBJ1-6
V gene: TRBV28
D gene: .
clone size: .
CDR3 DNA: TGTGCCAGCAGCCGTAAATACCGCGATAATTCACCCCTCCACTTT
CDR3 protein: CASSRKYRDNSPLHF